This T cell receptor (beta chain) was captured in a study of blood T cell repertoires in COVID-19. Original analysis: For nucleated cells, counts were estimated from reference gene primer amplification. Repertoires were generated with immunoSEQ multiplex PCR, while TCRdb's copy carries only in-frame clones and drops some. From that table come the V and J calls and clone size; the DNA was used to work out D and trimming. Of about 320,000 clones in the sample, 85% were seen once. The CDR3 extends over 15 amino acids. The J segment lost 6 bases and the V segment lost 4 bases, leaving 10 bases of the junction unmatched. CDR1 LGHNA and CDR2 YNFKEQ come from the germline V gene.

The clonotype comes from a woman in her 30s who had been exposed to COVID-19. The specimen was PBMCs or T cells enriched from blood (not recorded which). The V gene is TRBV4-2, the J gene TRBJ2-3, with TRBD2 matching 7 bases. CDR3 sequence: CASSRLGLGADTQYF. The CDR3 nucleotides are TGTGCCAGCAGCCGCCTCGGACTAGGAGCCGATACGCAGTATTTT.